This entry concerns a single TCR beta chain. Generated by immunoSEQ multiplex PCR, the TCRdb table keeps only in-frame clones and is missing some. The sample has some 140,000 clones; 86% are singletons. This sample is drawn from a study of T cell responses to AZD1222 COVID-19 vaccine. Trimming stripped 4 bases from V and 1 base from J, with 6 bases between. The CDR3 contains 13 residues. The TCR originated in an adult in good health. The genes are TRBV12-3 or TRBV12-4 and TRBJ2-3; D assignment may be TRBD1 or TRBD2 (5 bases each). The source was peripheral blood, collected on day 0 of MenACWY control vaccination. CDR3 nucleotides: TGTGCCAGCAGTTGGGACCGCACAGATACGCAGTATTTT. As protein: CASSWDRTDTQYF.